Presented here are 18 T cell receptor beta chains from one specimen sequenced in a study of blood T cell repertoires in COVID-19. The table came from immunoSEQ multiplex PCR; TCRdb's copy has only in-frame clones and leaves some out. The sample contains 130,000 to 150,000 clones, 88% of which appear only once. Material for sequencing was peripheral blood. These receptors all stem from a human donor in a cohort sampled during active COVID-19.

In its sample, this clone was seen once. This rearrangement joins TRBV19 to TRBJ1-6; tentatively, D is TRBD1 (5 bases). V was shortened by 2 bases and J by 10 bases, with 18 bases between the two germline ends. The CDR3 covers 16 residues. Germline V gene sequence: CDR1 LNHDA, CDR2 SQIVND (reference sequence). The CDR3 coding sequence is TGTGCCAGTAGTATAAGGACCGGGACTCTCGAATCACCCCTCCACTTT. Amino acid sequence: CASSIRTGTLESPLHF. Combining the CDR3 with reference TRBV19 and TRBJ1-6 gives the whole variable domain DGGITQSPKYLFRKEGQNVTLSCEQNLNHDAMYWYRQDPGQGLRLIYYSQIVNDFQKGDIAEGYSVSREKKESFPLTVTSAQKNPTAFYLCASSIRTGTLESPLHFGNGTRLTVT.

This chain joins TRBV6-2 or TRBV6-3 and TRBJ2-4; TRBD1 matches 9 bases. The V and J ends lost 5 bases and 6 bases, in that order; junction bases with no gene match: 5. The CDR3 runs to 14 residues. Germline CDR1 reads MNHEY; CDR2 reads SVGEGT. The CDR3 coding sequence is TGTGCCAGCAGTATCGGGACAGGGCCAAACATTCAGTACTTC. Residues: CASSIGTGPNIQYF.

The J gene is TRBJ2-5, the V gene TRBV20-1, with TRBD2 as a possible D gene (7 bases). V lost 3 bases and J lost 0, with 14 bases in between. Germline V gene data show CDR1 as DFQATT and CDR2 as SNEGSKA (reference sequence). CDR3 length: 15 residues. The CDR3 DNA follows: TGCAGTGCTAGTCTGGGGGGGCAGTACCAAGAGACCCAGTACTTC. Translation: CSASLGGQYQETQYF.

The chain carries TRBV29-1 and TRBJ1-1, with TRBD1 as a possible D gene (6 bases). Trimming removed 6 bases at V and 1 base at J, with 15 bases between. This CDR3 is 14 amino acids long. Germline lookup yields CDR1 SQVTM and CDR2 ANQGSEA. In DNA form, the CDR3 reads TGCAGCGTGGGGGACAAGGTTGAGAACACTGAAGCTTTCTTT. Translating it yields CSVGDKVENTEAFF.

For the CDR3, the DNA is TGTGCCAGTAGCCGCGGGACTAGCGGGACGCGGGATACGCAGTATTTT. Protein sequence: CASSRGTSGTRDTQYF. The chain recombines TRBV19 with TRBJ2-3, with TRBD2 matching 13 bases. Unmatched junction bases numbered 9, after V lost 6 bases and J lost 6 bases. The CDR3 extends over 16 amino acids. Per the germline V gene, CDR1 is LNHDA and CDR2 is SQIVND (reference sequence).

This clone was observed at least ten times. The gene calls are TRBV7-9 and TRBJ1-2; 9 bases fit TRBD1. Germline V CDR1 and CDR2: SEHNR, FQNEAQ (reference sequence). After removal of 6 bases from V and 4 bases from J, the junction contained 9 bases not matched to a gene. This CDR3 region has 15 residues. CDR3 loop: CASRDPGQGSYGYTF. The CDR3 nucleotides are TGTGCCAGCAGGGACCCGGGACAGGGAAGCTATGGCTACACCTTC. The whole variable domain, filled in from reference TRBV7-9 and TRBJ1-2, reads DTGVSQNPRHKITKRGQNVTFRCDPISEHNRLYWYRQTLGQGPEFLTYFQNEAQLEKSRLLSDRFSAERPKGSFSTLEIQRTEQGDSAMYLCASRDPGQGSYGYTFGSGTRLTVV.

V is TRBV6-5 and J is TRBJ1-5; D not resolved. Germline CDR1 is MNHEY and CDR2 is SVGAGI. The CDR3 totals 13 residues. V was clipped by 6 bases and J by 2 bases, with 8 bases between them. The DNA of the CDR3 is TGTGCCAGCAGCGTCGAGGGCAATCAGCCCCAGCATTTT. The encoded protein is CASSVEGNQPQHF.

This clone was seen a handful of times. This sequence joins TRBV5-4 and TRBJ1-1; 9 positions agree with TRBD1. J lost 5 bases, V lost 4 bases, and 9 bases had no gene match. Per the germline V gene, CDR1 is SGHNT and CDR2 is YYREEE (reference sequence). The CDR3 consists of 15 residues. The CDR3 DNA reads as TGTGCCAGCAGCAGACAGACAGGGGGAGGGACTGAAGCTTTCTTT. Translated: CASSRQTGGGTEAFF.

CDR3 coding DNA: TGTGCCAGCAGCCTACGGGACAGCAGAGGGGTGTACTACTTC. Amino acid sequence: CASSLRDSRGVYYF. This chain connects TRBV7-2 to TRBJ2-5, with TRBD1 matching 7 bases. The CDR3 runs to 14 residues. Germline V gene data show CDR1 as SGHTA and CDR2 as FQGNSA. The junction had 17 bases not matched to a gene; V was cut back by 5 bases and J by 14 bases. The full variable domain, completed using reference TRBV7-2 and TRBJ2-5, is GAGVSQSPSNKVTEKGKDVELRCDPISGHTALYWYRQSLGQGLEFLIYFQGNSAPDKSGLPSDRFSAERTGGSVSTLTIQRTQQEDSAVYLCASSLRDSRGVYYFGPGTRLLVL.

The chain is built from TRBV3-1 (or the pseudogene TRBV3-2) and TRBJ2-2; TRBD2 might be the D (5 bases). The CDR3 extends over 17 amino acids. CDR1 is LGHDT and CDR2 is YNNKEL in the germline V gene (reference sequence). The V end was cut by 2 bases, the J end by 1 base, with 14 bases between. The CDR3 DNA reads TGTGCCAGCAGCCAAACCGGGATCGGGAAGAACACCGGGGAGCTGTTTTTT. Translating it yields CASSQTGIGKNTGELFF.

The chain links TRBV7-9 to TRBJ2-1, with a weak D call TRBD2 (6 bases). Per the germline V gene, CDR1 is SEHNR and CDR2 is FQNEAQ (reference sequence). CDR3 length: 16 amino acids. V gave up 1 base and J gave up 0 bases, with 10 bases separating them. The CDR3 nucleotides are TGTGCCAGCAGCTTAGGCGGGACTTTCTCCTACAATGAGCAGTTCTTC. It is translated as CASSLGGTFSYNEQFF.

This clone showed up just once. The chain employs TRBV6-5 and TRBJ1-6, with 7 bases aligning to TRBD1. Germline V gene sequence: CDR1 MNHEY, CDR2 SVGAGI. The CDR3 contains 16 residues. V was pared by 2 bases and J by 5 bases, with 6 bases of the junction left unmatched. CDR3 region: CASSYAGTDDNSPLHF. The CDR3 DNA sequence: TGTGCCAGCAGTTACGCAGGGACAGATGATAATTCACCCCTCCACTTT.

The chain uses TRBV11-2 and TRBJ2-6, with D possibly matching TRBD1 (5 bases). This CDR3 region has 15 residues. Trimming stripped 5 bases from V and 0 bases from J, with 8 bases between. The germline V gene has CDR1 SGHAT and CDR2 FQNNGV. In DNA, the CDR3 is TGTGCCAGCAGCCTGACAGTCTCTGGGGCCAACGTCCTGACTTTC. Residues: CASSLTVSGANVLTF. The whole variable domain, filled in from reference TRBV11-2 and TRBJ2-6, reads EAGVAQSPRYKIIEKRQSVAFWCNPISGHATLYWYQQILGQGPKLLIQFQNNGVVDDSQLPKDRFSAERLKGVDSTLKIQPAKLEDSAVYLCASSLTVSGANVLTFGAGSRLTVL.

In its sample, this clone was seen a few times. The chain carries TRBV14 and TRBJ2-5, with D unclear. CDR1 is SGHDN, CDR2 FVKESK, per germline. Trimming left V 3 bases short and J 2 bases short, with 4 bases between. There are 12 residues in the CDR3. The CDR3 spells CASSHLQETQYF. The CDR3 region has the DNA TGTGCCAGCAGCCACTTACAAGAGACCCAGTACTTC.

This chain connects TRBV30 to TRBJ2-2; 9 positions match TRBD1. Germline V CDR1 and CDR2: GTSNPN, SVGIG (reference sequence). CDR3 length equals 17 residues. V was pared by 3 bases and J by 5 bases, with 13 bases of the junction left unmatched. The chain's CDR3 is CAWRPLPGQGGTGELFF. The CDR3 DNA is TGTGCCTGGAGACCTCTCCCGGGACAGGGAGGGACCGGGGAGCTGTTTTTT.

J is TRBJ2-6 and V is TRBV7-2; perhaps TRBD2 as D (6 bases). Germline assignment: CDR1 SGHTA and CDR2 FQGNSA. There are 16 residues in the CDR3. Trimming cost V 0 bases and J 0 bases, with 6 bases left between them. CDR3 region: CASSLAGGSGANVLTF. DNA for the CDR3: TGTGCCAGCAGCTTAGCGGGGGGCTCTGGGGCCAACGTCCTGACTTTC.

The genes are TRBV28 and TRBJ1-4; 7 bases match TRBD1. CDR1 and CDR2 from the germline V gene are MDHEN and SYDVKM. The CDR3 runs 14 residues. V shed 6 bases, J shed 8 bases, and the junction held 9 bases outside the gene matches. CDR3 amino acids: CASSPGTEEEKLFF. In nucleotides, the CDR3 is TGTGCCAGCAGCCCCGGGACAGAGGAGGAAAAACTGTTTTTT.

This clone is a singleton in its sample. The rearrangement links TRBV25-1 to TRBJ2-7; 9 bases align to TRBD1. Germline CDR1 MGHDK, CDR2 SYGVNS. The CDR3 runs 16 residues. V dropped 1 base and J dropped 0; count of bases not matched to a gene: 4. CDR3 in DNA: TGTGCCAGCAGTGAATGGACAGGGGCTTACTCCTACGAGCAGTACTTC. Protein sequence: CASSEWTGAYSYEQYF.